The 15 T cell receptor beta chains below come from one sample, sequenced in a study of Ad26.COV2.S vaccination and SARS-CoV-2 variants. Treatment in this sample: around 19 received Ad26.COV2.S at low or high dose, single or two shots; 5 received placebo; per-sample allocation not given. Sampling occurred on day 63 after the first vaccine or placebo injection. Only in-frame clones appear in the TCRdb table, and some are missing; sequencing was by immunoSEQ multiplex PCR. The table records almost 400,000 clones, about 91% of them present only once. The starting material was peripheral blood, obtained in a trial of Ad26.COV2.S vaccine versus placebo. The receptors here all came from a person between 18 and 60 years old who received the Ad26.COV2.S COVID-19 vaccine or a placebo.

The chain carries TRBV29-1 and TRBJ2-5; 8 bases align to TRBD2. The germline V gene has CDR1 SQVTM and CDR2 ANQGSEA. CDR3 length: 16 residues. Losses at the gene ends were 7 bases for V and 7 bases for J; bases not matched to a gene: 20. CDR3 sequence reads: CSGPSGGAICRGTQYF. The CDR3 region has the DNA TGCAGCGGCCCTTCCGGGGGGGCCATCTGCAGGGGGACCCAGTACTTC. Based on the CDR3 plus reference TRBV29-1 and TRBJ2-5, the full variable domain is SAVISQKPSRDICQRGTSLTIQCQVDSQVTMMFWYRQQPGQSLTLIATANQGSEATYESGFVIDKFPISRPNLTFSTLTVSNMSPEDSSIYLCSGPSGGAICRGTQYFGPGTRLLVL.

On this clone: This CDR3 is also generated by other DNA sequences in the sample. The rearrangement joins TRBV11-1 to TRBJ2-7, with TRBD1 matching over 8 bases. The CDR3 runs to 12 residues. The germline V gene encodes CDR1 SGHAT and CDR2 FQDESV (reference sequence). V lost 5 bases, J lost 7 bases, and 4 bases stayed unmatched. Here the CDR3 reads CASSLTGAEQYF. The CDR3 bases are TGTGCCAGCAGCCTGACAGGGGCTGAGCAGTACTTC. The whole variable domain, remainder taken from reference TRBV11-1 and TRBJ2-7, is EAEVAQSPRYKITEKSQAVAFWCDPISGHATLYWYRQILGQGPELLVQFQDESVVDDSQLPKDRFSAERLKGVDSTLKIQPAELGDSAMYLCASSLTGAEQYFGPGTRLTVT.

The CDR3 DNA follows: TGTGCCTGGAGTGTACGGGAGAAACAGTTCTTC. Translated, it gives CAWSVREKQFF. The chain couples TRBV30 to TRBJ2-1, with D perhaps TRBD2 (6 bases). V was pared by 0 bases and J by 13 bases, with 10 bases between. The V gene's germline CDR1 is GTSNPN and CDR2 SVGIG (reference sequence). CDR3 length: 11 amino acids.

The chain is built from TRBV6-5 and TRBJ2-4; possible D gene TRBD2, 5 bases. The V gene's germline CDR1 is MNHEY and CDR2 SVGAGI. This CDR3 has 16 residues. The V gene lost 2 bases and the J gene lost 1 base, with 12 bases spanning the gap. This CDR3 reads CASSYVGSEAKNIQYF. For the CDR3, the DNA is TGTGCCAGCAGTTACGTGGGGAGTGAGGCCAAAAACATTCAGTACTTC.

The chain has TRBV27 and TRBJ1-5, with TRBD1 matching 8 bases. CDR3 length: 17 amino acids. The ends lost 9 bases at V and 2 bases at J; junction bases unmatched: 15. CDR1 and CDR2 from the germline V gene are MNHEY and SMNVEV (reference sequence). The CDR3 DNA reads as TGTGCCAGTACCTTTTATCCAGGGGGCGGAGGCAATCAGCCCCAGCATTTT. Translated: CASTFYPGGGGNQPQHF.

The V call is TRBV5-1, the J call TRBJ2-3, with D possibly matching TRBD1 (6 bases). V lost 4 bases to trimming and J lost 4 bases, with 19 bases between them. Germline CDR1 SGHRS, CDR2 YFSETQ. The CDR3 extends over 16 amino acids. CDR3 residues: CASSLHRTGTSDTQYF. CDR3 sequence (DNA): TGCGCCAGCAGCCTCCATCGGACTGGGACATCAGATACGCAGTATTTT.

V gene TRBV6-1 combines with J gene TRBJ1-3; D might be TRBD1 (6 bases). The V and J ends lost 2 bases and 3 bases respectively, with 14 bases between them. This CDR3 is built from 16 residues. CDR1 is MNHNS, CDR2 SASEGT, per germline. CDR3 protein: CASSELAGVGGNTIYF. In DNA form, the CDR3 reads TGTGCCAGCAGTGAATTGGCAGGGGTTGGTGGAAACACCATATATTTT.

The chain joins TRBV30 to TRBJ2-7; D possibly matches TRBD1 or TRBD2 (6 bases each). V lost 1 base to trimming and J lost 5 bases, with 21 bases between them. Germline CDR1 GTSNPN, CDR2 SVGIG (reference sequence). CDR3 length: 16 residues. CDR3 in DNA: TGTGCCTGGAGTGCTTGGCCCGGAGGGGGGTTCGACGAGCAGTACTTC. Translating it yields CAWSAWPGGGFDEQYF.

The chain recombines TRBV29-1 with TRBJ2-3, with 9 bases identical to TRBD2. Per the germline V gene, CDR1 is SQVTM and CDR2 is ANQGSEA. There are 14 residues in the CDR3. V shed 5 bases, J shed 6 bases, and the junction held 9 bases outside the gene matches. The CDR3 DNA follows: TGCAGCGTTTCCCTAGCGGGAAGAGGGGATACGCAGTATTTT. Residues: CSVSLAGRGDTQYF.

The CDR3 DNA sequence: TGTGCCAGTAGTATCATAGCCGACATTAGCAATCAGCCCCAGCATTTT. Its protein product is CASSIIADISNQPQHF. This sequence joins TRBV19 and TRBJ1-5, with D unclear. Germline CDR1 reads LNHDA; CDR2 reads SQIVND (reference sequence). The CDR3 is made up of 16 amino acids. Deletions cut 3 bases from V and 0 bases from J, with 12 bases between. Filled out from reference TRBV19 and TRBJ1-5, the complete variable domain reads DGGITQSPKYLFRKEGQNVTLSCEQNLNHDAMYWYRQDPGQGLRLIYYSQIVNDFQKGDIAEGYSVSREKKESFPLTVTSAQKNPTAFYLCASSIIADISNQPQHFGDGTRLSIL.

As for this clone: The sample has other DNA sequences that encode this CDR3 too. V usage is TRBV28 and J usage is TRBJ1-3; D unresolved. Germline V lookup: CDR1 MDHEN, CDR2 SYDVKM. There are 12 residues in the CDR3. Trimming removed 1 base at V and 4 bases at J, with 2 bases between. CDR3 sequence: CASSLSGNTIYF. The CDR3 DNA is TGTGCCAGCAGTTTATCAGGAAACACCATATATTTT. The complete variable domain, with remaining parts taken from reference TRBV28 and TRBJ1-3, reads DVKVTQSSRYLVKRTGEKVFLECVQDMDHENMFWYRQDPGLGLRLIYFSYDVKMKEKGDIPEGYSVSREKKERFSLILESASTNQTSMYLCASSLSGNTIYFGEGSWLTVV.

The genes are TRBV3-1 (or the pseudogene TRBV3-2) and TRBJ2-2; possible D gene TRBD2, 6 bases. Trimming took 1 base from V and 1 from J, leaving 7 bases between them. The germline V gene has CDR1 LGHDT and CDR2 YNNKEL (reference sequence). This CDR3 has 15 amino acids. DNA of the CDR3: TGTGCCAGCAGCCAAGGACTAGGGAACACCGGGGAGCTGTTTTTT. Translated, it gives CASSQGLGNTGELFF.

This chain connects TRBV19 to TRBJ2-7; TRBD2 aligns across 8 bases. The CDR3 runs 15 residues. Germline V gene data show CDR1 as LNHDA and CDR2 as SQIVND (reference sequence). Losses at the gene ends were 5 bases for V and 0 bases for J; bases not matched to a gene: 6. The CDR3 nucleotides read TGTGCCAGTAGTGCTTCGGGAGGGGGCTCCTACGAGCAGTACTTC. Protein: CASSASGGGSYEQYF.

V gene TRBV28 combines with J gene TRBJ2-1; perhaps TRBD2 as D (6 bases). This CDR3 is built from 14 residues. Germline V gene lookup returns CDR1 MDHEN and CDR2 SYDVKM. V dropped 8 bases and J dropped 3 bases, with 14 bases sitting between them. The CDR3 coding sequence is TGTGCCAGCGGCGAGCGGGCCCTCTACAATGAGCAGTTCTTC. Its translation is CASGERALYNEQFF.

V usage is TRBV5-6 and J usage is TRBJ2-7; D unresolved. V was cut by 4 bases and J by 0 bases, with 8 bases left in between. The CDR3 has 13 residues. Per the germline V gene, CDR1 is SGHDT and CDR2 is YYEEEE. The CDR3 nucleotides are TGTGCCAGCAGCCCCCGGGCCTCCTACGAGCAGTACTTC. It is translated as CASSPRASYEQYF.